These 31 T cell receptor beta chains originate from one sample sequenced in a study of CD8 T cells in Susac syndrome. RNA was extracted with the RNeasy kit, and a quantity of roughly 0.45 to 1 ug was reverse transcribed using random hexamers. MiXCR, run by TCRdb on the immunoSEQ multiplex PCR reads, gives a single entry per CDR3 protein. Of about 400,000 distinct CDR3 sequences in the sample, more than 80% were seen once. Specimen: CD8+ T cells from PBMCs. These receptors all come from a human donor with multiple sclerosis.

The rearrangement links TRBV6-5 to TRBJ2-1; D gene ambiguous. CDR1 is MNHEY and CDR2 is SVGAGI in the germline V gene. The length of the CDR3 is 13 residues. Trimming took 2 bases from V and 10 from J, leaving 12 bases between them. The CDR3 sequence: CASSYTALGEQFF. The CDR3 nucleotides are TGTGCCAGCAGTTACACCGCGCTGGGCGAGCAGTTCTTC.

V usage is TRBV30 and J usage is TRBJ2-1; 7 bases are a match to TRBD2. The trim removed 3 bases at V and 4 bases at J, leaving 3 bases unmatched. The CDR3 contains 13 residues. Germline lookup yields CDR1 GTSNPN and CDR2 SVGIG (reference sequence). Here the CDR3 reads CAWSLGLYNEQFF. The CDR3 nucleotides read TGTGCCTGGAGCCTGGGACTATACAATGAGCAGTTCTTC. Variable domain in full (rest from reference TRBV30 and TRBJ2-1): SQTIHQWPATLVQPVGSPLSLECTVEGTSNPNLYWYRQAAGRGLQLLFYSVGIGQISSEVPQNLSASRPQDRQFILSSKKLLLSDSGFYLCAWSLGLYNEQFFGPGTRLTVL.

CDR3 bases: TGCGCCAGCAGCCAAGGGGGGCTAGCGGAATGGAACACCGGGGAGCTGTTTTTT. Its protein product is CASSQGGLAEWNTGELFF. This chain connects TRBV4-1 to TRBJ2-2; possible D gene TRBD2, 7 bases. The germline V gene has CDR1 MGHRA and CDR2 YSYEKL. This CDR3 is 18 amino acids long. V was cut by 1 base and J by 1 base, with 16 bases left in between.

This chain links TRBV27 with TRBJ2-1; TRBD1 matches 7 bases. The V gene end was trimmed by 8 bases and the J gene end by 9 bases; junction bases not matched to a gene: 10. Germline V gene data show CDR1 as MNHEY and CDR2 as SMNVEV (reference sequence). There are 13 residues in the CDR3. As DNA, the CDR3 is TGTGCCAGCTCACTGTACAGGGGCGCTGAGCAGTTCTTC. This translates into CASSLYRGAEQFF.

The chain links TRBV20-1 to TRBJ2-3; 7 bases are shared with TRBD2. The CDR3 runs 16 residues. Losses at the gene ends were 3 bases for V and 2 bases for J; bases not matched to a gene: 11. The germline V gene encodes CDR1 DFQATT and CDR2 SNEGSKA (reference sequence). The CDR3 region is CSASLKRDSITDTQYF. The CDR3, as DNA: TGCAGTGCTAGTTTGAAGCGGGACTCCATCACAGATACGCAGTATTTT.

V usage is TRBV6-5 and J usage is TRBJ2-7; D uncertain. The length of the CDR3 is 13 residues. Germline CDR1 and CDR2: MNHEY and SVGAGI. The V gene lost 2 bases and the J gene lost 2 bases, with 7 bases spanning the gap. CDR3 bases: TGTGCCAGCAGTTACGGTTGGACCTACGAGCAGTACTTC. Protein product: CASSYGWTYEQYF.

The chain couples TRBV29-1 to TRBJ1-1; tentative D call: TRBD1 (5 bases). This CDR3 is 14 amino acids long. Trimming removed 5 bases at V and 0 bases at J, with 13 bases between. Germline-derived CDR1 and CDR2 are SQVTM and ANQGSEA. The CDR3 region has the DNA TGCAGCGTTTCCAGGGTAAGGATGAACACTGAAGCTTTCTTT. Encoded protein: CSVSRVRMNTEAFF.

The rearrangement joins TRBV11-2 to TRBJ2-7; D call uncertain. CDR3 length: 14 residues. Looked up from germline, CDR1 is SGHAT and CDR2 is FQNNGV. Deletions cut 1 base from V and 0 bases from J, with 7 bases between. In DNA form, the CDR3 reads TGTGCCAGCAGCTTAGTTTCAAGCTCCTACGAGCAGTACTTC. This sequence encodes CASSLVSSSYEQYF.

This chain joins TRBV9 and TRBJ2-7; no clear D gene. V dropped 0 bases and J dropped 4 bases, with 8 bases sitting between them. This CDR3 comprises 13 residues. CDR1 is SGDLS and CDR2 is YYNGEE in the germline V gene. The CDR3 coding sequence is TGTGCCAGCAGCGTAGGGCTGTCGTACGAGCAGTACTTC. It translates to CASSVGLSYEQYF.

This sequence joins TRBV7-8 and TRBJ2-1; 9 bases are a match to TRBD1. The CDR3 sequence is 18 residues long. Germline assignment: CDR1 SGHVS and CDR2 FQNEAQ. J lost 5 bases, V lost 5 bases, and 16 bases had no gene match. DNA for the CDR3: TGTGCCAGCAGCACCCAAGACAGGGGGGCAATTGTCCACAATGAGCAGTTCTTC. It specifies CASSTQDRGAIVHNEQFF.

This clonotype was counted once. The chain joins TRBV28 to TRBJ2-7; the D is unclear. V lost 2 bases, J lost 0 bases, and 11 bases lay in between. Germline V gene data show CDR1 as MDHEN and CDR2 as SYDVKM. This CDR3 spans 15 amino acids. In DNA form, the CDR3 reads TGTGCCAGCAGTTTAGTACAGAAGAGCTCCTACGAGCAGTACTTC. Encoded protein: CASSLVQKSSYEQYF.

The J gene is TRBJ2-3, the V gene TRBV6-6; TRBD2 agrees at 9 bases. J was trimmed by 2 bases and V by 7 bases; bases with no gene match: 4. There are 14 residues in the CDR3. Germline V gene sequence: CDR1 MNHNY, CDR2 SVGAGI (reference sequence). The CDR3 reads CASTVAGVTDTQYF. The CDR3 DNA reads TGTGCCAGCACTGTAGCGGGGGTCACAGATACGCAGTATTTT.

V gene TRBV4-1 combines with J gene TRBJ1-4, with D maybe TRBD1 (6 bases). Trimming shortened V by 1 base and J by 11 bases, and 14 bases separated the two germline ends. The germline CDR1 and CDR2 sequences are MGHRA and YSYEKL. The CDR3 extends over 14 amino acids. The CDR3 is CASSQGEEGVKLFF. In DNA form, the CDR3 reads TGCGCCAGCAGCCAAGGGGAAGAGGGGGTTAAACTGTTTTTT.

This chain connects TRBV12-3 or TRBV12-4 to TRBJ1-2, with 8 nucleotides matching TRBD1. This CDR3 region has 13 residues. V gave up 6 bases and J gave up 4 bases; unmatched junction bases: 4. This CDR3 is CASRPDRGYGYTF. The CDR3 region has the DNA TGTGCCAGCAGACCCGACAGGGGCTATGGCTACACCTTC.

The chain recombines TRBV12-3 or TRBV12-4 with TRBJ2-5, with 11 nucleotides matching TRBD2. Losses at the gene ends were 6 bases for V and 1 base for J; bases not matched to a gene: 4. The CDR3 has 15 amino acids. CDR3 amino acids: CASSRGLAGQETQYF. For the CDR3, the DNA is TGTGCCAGCAGCCGAGGACTAGCGGGCCAAGAGACCCAGTACTTC.

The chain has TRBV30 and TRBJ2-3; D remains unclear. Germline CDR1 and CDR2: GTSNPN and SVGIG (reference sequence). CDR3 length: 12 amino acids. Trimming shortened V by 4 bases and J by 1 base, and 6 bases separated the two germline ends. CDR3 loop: CAWKAGTDTQYF. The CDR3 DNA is TGTGCCTGGAAGGCGGGCACAGATACGCAGTATTTT. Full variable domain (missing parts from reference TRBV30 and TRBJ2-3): SQTIHQWPATLVQPVGSPLSLECTVEGTSNPNLYWYRQAAGRGLQLLFYSVGIGQISSEVPQNLSASRPQDRQFILSSKKLLLSDSGFYLCAWKAGTDTQYFGPGTRLTVL.

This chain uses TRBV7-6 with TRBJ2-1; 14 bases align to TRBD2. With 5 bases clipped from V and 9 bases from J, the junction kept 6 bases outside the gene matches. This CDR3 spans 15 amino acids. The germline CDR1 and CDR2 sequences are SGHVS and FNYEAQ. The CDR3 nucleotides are TGTGCCAGCAGCGTGACTAGCGGGGGGGCGGGTGAGCAGTTCTTC. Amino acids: CASSVTSGGAGEQFF. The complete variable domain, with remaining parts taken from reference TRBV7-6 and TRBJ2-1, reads GAGVSQSPRYKVTKRGQDVALRCDPISGHVSLYWYRQALGQGPEFLTYFNYEAQQDKSGLPNDRFSAERPEGSISTLTIQRTEQRDSAMYRCASSVTSGGAGEQFFGPGTRLTVL.

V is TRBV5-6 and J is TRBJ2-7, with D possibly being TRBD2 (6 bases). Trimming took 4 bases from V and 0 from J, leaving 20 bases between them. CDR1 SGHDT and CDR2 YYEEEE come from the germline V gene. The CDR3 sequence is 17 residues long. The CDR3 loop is CASSPGLGGESSYEQYF. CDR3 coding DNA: TGTGCCAGCAGCCCCGGCCTGGGCGGGGAAAGCTCCTACGAGCAGTACTTC.

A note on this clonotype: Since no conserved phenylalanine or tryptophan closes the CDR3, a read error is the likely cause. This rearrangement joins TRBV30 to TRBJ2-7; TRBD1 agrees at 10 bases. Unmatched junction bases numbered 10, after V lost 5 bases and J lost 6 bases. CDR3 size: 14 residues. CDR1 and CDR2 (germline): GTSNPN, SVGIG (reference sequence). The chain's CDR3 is CAWDPGTGDGEQYL. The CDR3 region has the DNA TGTGCCTGGGATCCCGGGACAGGGGACGGCGAGCAGTACCTC.

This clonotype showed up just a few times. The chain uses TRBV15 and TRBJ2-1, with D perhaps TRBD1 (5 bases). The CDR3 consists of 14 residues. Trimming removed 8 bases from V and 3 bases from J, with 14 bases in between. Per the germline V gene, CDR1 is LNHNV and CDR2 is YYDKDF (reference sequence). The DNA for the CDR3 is TGTGCCACCGCCTTCTGGGGCCTCTACAATGAGCAGTTCTTC. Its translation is CATAFWGLYNEQFF.

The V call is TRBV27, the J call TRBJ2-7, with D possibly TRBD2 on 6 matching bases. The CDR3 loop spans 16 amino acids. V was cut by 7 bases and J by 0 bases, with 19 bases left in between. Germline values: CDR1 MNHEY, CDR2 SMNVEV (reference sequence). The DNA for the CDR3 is TGTGCCAGCAACCCACGGAGGGCAGACAGCTCCTACGAGCAGTACTTC. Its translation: CASNPRRADSSYEQYF.

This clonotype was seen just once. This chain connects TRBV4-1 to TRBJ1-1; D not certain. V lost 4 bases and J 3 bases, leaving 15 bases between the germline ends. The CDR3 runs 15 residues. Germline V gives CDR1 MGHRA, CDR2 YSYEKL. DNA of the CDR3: TGCGCCAGCAGCCCTAGAGGCTCCGGGGACACTGAAGCTTTCTTT. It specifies CASSPRGSGDTEAFF.

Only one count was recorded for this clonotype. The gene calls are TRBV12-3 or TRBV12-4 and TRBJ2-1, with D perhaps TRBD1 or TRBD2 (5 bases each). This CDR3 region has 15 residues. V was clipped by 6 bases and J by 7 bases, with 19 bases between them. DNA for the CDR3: TGTGCCAGCAGCCTACCGAGCGGAGAGGGGAATGAGCAGTTCTTC. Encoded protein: CASSLPSGEGNEQFF.

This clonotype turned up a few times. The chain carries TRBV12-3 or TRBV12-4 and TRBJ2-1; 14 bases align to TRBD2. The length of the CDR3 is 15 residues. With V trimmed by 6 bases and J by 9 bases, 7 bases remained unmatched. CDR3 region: CASSPTSGGAGEQFF. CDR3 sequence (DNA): TGTGCCAGCAGCCCGACTAGCGGGGGGGCGGGTGAGCAGTTCTTC.

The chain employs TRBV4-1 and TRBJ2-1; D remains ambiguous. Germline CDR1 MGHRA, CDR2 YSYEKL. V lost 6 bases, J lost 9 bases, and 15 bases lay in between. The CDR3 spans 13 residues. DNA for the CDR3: TGCGCCAGCAGGATCAACTCGGGCAGTGAGCAGTTCTTC. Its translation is CASRINSGSEQFF.

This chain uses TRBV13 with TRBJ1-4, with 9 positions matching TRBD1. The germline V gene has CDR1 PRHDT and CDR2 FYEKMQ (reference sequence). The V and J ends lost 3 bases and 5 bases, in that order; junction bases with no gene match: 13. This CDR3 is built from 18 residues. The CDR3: CASSLSTSAGTGNEKLFF. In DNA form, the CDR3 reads TGTGCCAGCAGCTTGTCAACTAGCGCCGGGACAGGGAATGAAAAACTGTTTTTT.

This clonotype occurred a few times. CDR3 DNA sequence: TGTGCCAGCGGGGACAGTCCCTACGAGCAGTACTTC. Translating gives CASGDSPYEQYF. This chain uses TRBV6-1 with TRBJ2-7, with 7 positions matching TRBD1. The CDR3 extends over 12 amino acids. The germline gives CDR1 MNHNS, CDR2 SASEGT. Germline trimming cut 8 bases from V and 2 bases from J; bases unmatched to any gene: 3.

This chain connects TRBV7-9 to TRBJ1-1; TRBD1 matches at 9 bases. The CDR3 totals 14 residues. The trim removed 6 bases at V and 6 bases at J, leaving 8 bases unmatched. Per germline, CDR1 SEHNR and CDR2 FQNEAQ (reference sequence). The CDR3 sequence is CASSLGDREAEAFF. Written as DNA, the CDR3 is TGTGCCAGCAGTCTCGGGGACAGGGAAGCTGAAGCTTTCTTT.

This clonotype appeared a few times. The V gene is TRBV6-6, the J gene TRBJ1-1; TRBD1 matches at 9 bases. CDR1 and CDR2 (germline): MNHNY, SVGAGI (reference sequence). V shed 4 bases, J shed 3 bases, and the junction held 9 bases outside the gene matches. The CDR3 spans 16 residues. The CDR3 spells CASSFRTGDVDTEAFF. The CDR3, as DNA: TGTGCCAGCAGTTTTCGGACAGGGGATGTCGACACTGAAGCTTTCTTT.

CDR3 coding DNA: TGTGCCAGCAGTTACTCGTTCCGGGACAGGGACAGCTATGGCTACACCTTC. Its protein is CASSYSFRDRDSYGYTF. The chain joins TRBV6-5 to TRBJ1-2; 9 nucleotides match TRBD1. J lost 4 bases, V lost 0 bases, and 9 bases had no gene match. The CDR3 is made up of 17 amino acids. From germline, CDR1 is MNHEY and CDR2 SVGAGI.

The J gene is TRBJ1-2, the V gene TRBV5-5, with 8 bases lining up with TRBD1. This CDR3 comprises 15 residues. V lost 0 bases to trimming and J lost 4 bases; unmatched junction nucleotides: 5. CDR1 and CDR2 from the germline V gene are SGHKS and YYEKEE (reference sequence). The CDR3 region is CASSLAPGGLYGYTF. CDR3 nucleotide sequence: TGTGCCAGCAGCTTGGCCCCAGGGGGCCTCTATGGCTACACCTTC.